Listed below are T cell receptor beta chains from one sample, sequenced in a study of blood T cell repertoires in COVID-19. Method: immunoSEQ multiplex PCR; TCRdb's copy keeps in-frame clones and lacks some. Of about 220,000 clones in the sample, about 80% are singletons; the top ten hold roughly 2.4%. Sequencing was done on a sample of peripheral blood. The receptor set was obtained from a woman aged 60-70 years with acute or convalescent COVID-19. Each CDR3 is given with its conserved first and last residue. A D gene is named only where the DNA matches it firmly. Rows give clone size only sometimes, using once, few, many, or a class for an expanded clone.

j_call: TRBJ2-7
v_call: TRBV28
d_call: TRBD1
cdr3_length: 14
clone_size: NA
cdr3_aa: CASSFSGTGREQYF
cdr3_nt: TGTGCCAGCAGTTTCTCCGGGACAGGGCGGGAGCAGTACTTC

j_call: TRBJ2-3
v_call: TRBV9
d_call: TRBD2
cdr3_length: 17
clone_size: NA
cdr3_aa: CASSAGGELLRTDTQYF
cdr3_nt: TGTGCCAGCAGCGCTGGGGGGGAGCTATTAAGGACAGATACGCAGTATTTT

j_call: TRBJ1-1
v_call: TRBV3-1/TRBV3-2
d_call: NA
cdr3_length: 13
clone_size: NA
cdr3_aa: CASSQGPGTEAFF
cdr3_nt: TGTGCCAGCAGCCAAGGGCCGGGGACTGAAGCTTTCTTT

j_call: TRBJ1-5
v_call: TRBV7-2
d_call: NA
cdr3_length: 15
clone_size: NA
cdr3_aa: CASSLQGGNDQPQHF
cdr3_nt: TGTGCCAGCAGCTTACAGGGAGGGAATGATCAGCCCCAGCATTTT

j_call: TRBJ2-5
v_call: TRBV2
d_call: NA
cdr3_length: 15
clone_size: NA
cdr3_aa: CASSEEGGSLVTQYF
cdr3_nt: TGTGCCAGCAGTGAAGAGGGGGGGAGCCTTGTGACCCAGTACTTC

j_call: TRBJ1-3
v_call: TRBV13
d_call: NA
cdr3_length: 14
clone_size: NA
cdr3_aa: CASSFDRQGNTIYF
cdr3_nt: TGTGCCAGCAGCTTCGACAGGCAAGGAAACACCATATATTTT

j_call: TRBJ2-1
v_call: TRBV5-5
d_call: NA
cdr3_length: 14
clone_size: NA
cdr3_aa: CASNLDYPYNEQFF
cdr3_nt: TGTGCCAGCAACCTAGACTACCCGTACAATGAGCAGTTCTTC

j_call: TRBJ2-1
v_call: TRBV6-5
d_call: NA
cdr3_length: 15
clone_size: few
cdr3_aa: CASKVGAGMNNEQFF
cdr3_nt: TGTGCCAGCAAAGTAGGTGCGGGAATGAATAATGAGCAGTTCTTC

j_call: TRBJ1-1
v_call: TRBV10-3
d_call: NA
cdr3_length: 13
clone_size: once
cdr3_aa: CAISERGDTEAFF
cdr3_nt: TGTGCCATCAGTGAGCGGGGAGATACTGAAGCTTTCTTT

j_call: TRBJ2-5
v_call: TRBV19
d_call: NA
cdr3_length: 13
clone_size: NA
cdr3_aa: CASSQTGYETQYF
cdr3_nt: TGTGCCAGTAGTCAAACAGGGTACGAGACCCAGTACTTC

j_call: TRBJ1-4
v_call: TRBV7-9
d_call: TRBD1
cdr3_length: 15
clone_size: NA
cdr3_aa: CASSLTTGINEKLFF
cdr3_nt: TGTGCCAGCAGCTTAACGACAGGGATTAATGAAAAACTGTTTTTT

j_call: TRBJ2-5
v_call: TRBV13
d_call: NA
cdr3_length: 14
clone_size: NA
cdr3_aa: CASSLRQGGETQYF
cdr3_nt: TGTGCCAGCAGCTTACGGCAGGGTGGAGAGACCCAGTACTTC

j_call: TRBJ2-3
v_call: TRBV10-3
d_call: NA
cdr3_length: 11
clone_size: NA
cdr3_aa: CAISTDSRSYF
cdr3_nt: TGTGCCATCAGTACGGACTCCCGGTCTTATTTT

j_call: TRBJ2-4
v_call: TRBV2
d_call: TRBD2
cdr3_length: 16
clone_size: NA
cdr3_aa: CASSLAGGLPKNIQYF
cdr3_nt: TGTGCCAGCAGTCTAGCGGGGGGGCTTCCCAAAAACATTCAGTACTTC

j_call: TRBJ2-7
v_call: TRBV3-1/TRBV3-2
d_call: NA
cdr3_length: 13
clone_size: NA
cdr3_aa: CASSQDRGHEQYF
cdr3_nt: TGTGCCAGCAGCCAAGATCGGGGTCACGAGCAGTACTTC

j_call: TRBJ2-3
v_call: TRBV6-6
d_call: TRBD1
cdr3_length: 17
clone_size: NA
cdr3_aa: CASSPRTGARFSDTQYF
cdr3_nt: TGTGCCAGCAGTCCCCGGACAGGGGCCCGGTTCTCAGATACGCAGTATTTT

j_call: TRBJ1-3
v_call: TRBV6-5
d_call: TRBD1
cdr3_length: 14
clone_size: NA
cdr3_aa: CASRMDRAGNTIYF
cdr3_nt: TGTGCCAGCAGAATGGACAGGGCAGGGAACACCATATATTTT

j_call: TRBJ1-1
v_call: TRBV6-6
d_call: NA
cdr3_length: 15
clone_size: once
cdr3_aa: CASSYSDRINTEAFF
cdr3_nt: TGTGCCAGCAGTTACTCCGACAGAATAAACACTGAAGCTTTCTTT

j_call: TRBJ2-2
v_call: TRBV5-1
d_call: NA
cdr3_length: 14
clone_size: NA
cdr3_aa: CASSLAPGTGELFF
cdr3_nt: TGCGCCAGCAGCTTGGCCCCAGGGACCGGGGAGCTGTTTTTT

j_call: TRBJ2-7
v_call: TRBV7-6
d_call: TRBD2
cdr3_length: 19
clone_size: NA
cdr3_aa: CASSLAGASGGANSYEQYF
cdr3_nt: TGTGCCAGCAGCTTAGCTGGGGCTAGCGGGGGGGCCAACTCCTACGAGCAGTACTTC

j_call: TRBJ1-1
v_call: TRBV2
d_call: TRBD1
cdr3_length: 13
clone_size: few
cdr3_aa: CASKGQGPTEAFF
cdr3_nt: TGTGCCAGCAAGGGACAGGGGCCCACTGAAGCTTTCTTT

j_call: TRBJ2-5
v_call: TRBV29-1
d_call: NA
cdr3_length: 12
clone_size: NA
cdr3_aa: CSAVGLQETQYF
cdr3_nt: TGCAGCGCCGTGGGACTTCAAGAGACCCAGTACTTC

j_call: TRBJ2-5
v_call: TRBV11-2
d_call: TRBD1
cdr3_length: 14
clone_size: NA
cdr3_aa: CASSLAGGKETQYF
cdr3_nt: TGTGCCAGCAGCCTAGCAGGGGGCAAAGAGACCCAGTACTTC